Given below is one T cell receptor beta chain in context. Its target is not known. The source of the sample is a study of a mutant IDH1 vaccine in newly diagnosed glioma. Study background: Each patient was administered eight vaccinations, scheduled in weeks 1, 3, 5, 7, 11, 15, 19 and 23. Standard pretreatment was either radiotherapy, temozolomide, or, for most, radiochemotherapy with temozolomide.

Measured with immunoSEQ multiplex PCR; TCRdb has only the in-frame clones, and not every one. The sample holds over 20,000 clones, roughly 85% seen once. General study results and limits: Top-clonotype changes in peripheral T cells seemed unrelated to pseudoprogression.

The time point is: week 11, during vaccination. The study gave 300 ug of mutant IDH1 20-mer peptide per vaccine dose, with topical imiquimod. The specimen comprised PBMCs, sampled from a glioma patient whose treatment included an IDH1 peptide vaccine. The clonotype comes from a man in his forties or fifties with glioma.

This chain's CDR3 is CASSLLGYNEQFF. DNA for the CDR3: TGTGCCAGCAGCTTACTAGGGTACAATGAGCAGTTCTTC. The rearrangement uses TRBV7-6 and TRBJ2-1; D call uncertain. This CDR3 region has 13 residues. Per germline, CDR1 SGHVS and CDR2 FNYEAQ. V dropped 2 bases and J dropped 4 bases, with 6 bases sitting between them.